This T cell receptor beta chain was sequenced during a study of blood T cell repertoires in COVID-19. Study-level background: Samples representing acute and convalescent COVID-19 were sourced from the United States, Italy and Spain. Sources were T cells, B-cell-depleted T cells, or PBMCs; the material itself was cDNA or gDNA.

Authors' analysis steps: Scientists estimated how many nucleated cells there were by amplifying reference gene primers. Sequenced by immunoSEQ multiplex PCR; TCRdb stores in-frame clones only, minus some. That table supplies the V and J calls and clone size; D and trimming were determined from the DNA. This sample yields about 150,000 clones, of which 91% are seen a single time; 0.5% to 0.55% belongs to the top ten. V was clipped by 4 bases and J by 5 bases; unmatched bases: 9. CDR1 is SGDLS, CDR2 YYNGEE, per germline. The CDR3 totals 15 residues. Sequencing used peripheral blood. The source of this sequence is a man between 50 and 59 years old with acute or convalescent COVID-19. The V and J genes are TRBV9 and TRBJ2-5; 9 bases line up with TRBD1. Here the CDR3 DNA reads TGTGCCAGCAGCTCACCGGGACAGGGATTGGAGACCCAGTACTTC. Translation: CASSSPGQGLETQYF.